The 29 T cell receptor beta chains below all came from one sample that was sequenced in a study of PD-1 blockade in classical Hodgkin lymphoma (dated by TCRdb to the early 2020s). Sample time point, as interpreted from the label and publication: cycle 1 day 1 (C1D1), immediately before nivolumab initiation. Relapse after autologous stem cell transplantation had occurred in all trial patients, and cohorts A, B and C were distinguished by prior brentuximab vedotin exposure. Libraries were constructed by the immunoSEQ multiplex PCR assay. TCRdb carries this immuneACCESS record with in-frame sequences only. Its versions omit some clonotypes, under half of them owing to an unresolved V gene in the studies checked, with the rest unexplained. The sample table lists 12,000 to 15,000 clones, about 82% of them with a count of one. The top ten clonotypes cover over 4% of the sample. Sequencing used peripheral blood mononuclear cells (PBMCs), obtained at baseline. The receptors were gathered from a human donor with classical Hodgkin lymphoma.

The V gene is TRBV19, the J gene TRBJ2-4; no clear D gene. The CDR3 runs 15 residues. From germline, CDR1 is LNHDA and CDR2 SQIVND (reference sequence). Trimming shortened V by 1 base and J by 4 bases, and 11 bases separated the two germline ends. The CDR3 loop reads CASSIGKEMKNIQYF. CDR3 in DNA: TGTGCCAGTAGTATAGGAAAGGAGATGAAAAACATTCAGTACTTC.

J is TRBJ2-7 and V is TRBV13; the match to TRBD1 covers 7 bases. The CDR3 runs 14 residues. V lost 5 bases and J lost 3; bases outside the gene matches: 7. Germline V CDR1 and CDR2: PRHDT, FYEKMQ (reference sequence). The CDR3 nucleotides are TGTGCCAGCAGCGTCAGAAACAGGGGCTACGAGCAGTACTTC. Amino acids: CASSVRNRGYEQYF.

The rearrangement uses TRBV30 and TRBJ2-3, with 11 bases lining up with TRBD2. CDR3 length: 16 residues. Germline V CDR1 and CDR2: GTSNPN, SVGIG (reference sequence). Germline trimming cut 2 bases from V and 8 bases from J; bases unmatched to any gene: 12. The CDR3 DNA reads as TGTGCCTGGAGTTTCCTGACTAGCGGGGCAGCAGTTACGCAGTATTTT. Its translation is CAWSFLTSGAAVTQYF.

This chain links TRBV6-5 with TRBJ1-1; D is ambiguous. V shed 8 bases and J shed 2 bases, with 15 bases lying between them. Germline assignment: CDR1 MNHEY and CDR2 SVGAGI. The CDR3 runs 14 residues. CDR3 sequence reads: CASHRTWPNTEAFF. The CDR3 bases are TGTGCCAGCCATAGGACGTGGCCTAACACTGAAGCTTTCTTT.

This chain connects TRBV28 to TRBJ2-1; a weak D match, TRBD1 (6 bases). Per germline, CDR1 MDHEN and CDR2 SYDVKM. V was trimmed by 6 bases and J by 6 bases, leaving 24 bases between them. The CDR3 sequence is 17 residues long. CDR3 coding DNA: TGTGCCAGCAGCCCTATCGAGGGGGATCCCTGGGGCAATGAGCAGTTCTTC. It yields the protein CASSPIEGDPWGNEQFF.

This chain connects TRBV19 to TRBJ1-5; D uncertain. Germline CDR1 LNHDA, CDR2 SQIVND (reference sequence). This CDR3 contains 14 residues. V shed 3 bases and J shed 0 bases, with 6 bases lying between them. CDR3: CASSIGSSNQPQHF. CDR3 sequence (DNA): TGTGCCAGTAGTATCGGGAGTAGCAATCAGCCCCAGCATTTT.

This rearrangement joins TRBV7-9 to TRBJ2-2, with D perhaps being TRBD1 or TRBD2 (5 bases each). The CDR3 is 19 residues long. Germline CDR1 is SEHNR and CDR2 is FQNEAQ (reference sequence). V dropped 7 bases and J dropped 0 bases, with 24 bases sitting between them. The CDR3 DNA follows: TGTGCCAGCAAAAAGGGACCCTGGACACCCAAGTCGAACACCGGGGAGCTGTTTTTT. It encodes CASKKGPWTPKSNTGELFF. Full variable domain (rest looked up from reference TRBV7-9 and TRBJ2-2): DTGVSQNPRHKITKRGQNVTFRCDPISEHNRLYWYRQTLGQGPEFLTYFQNEAQLEKSRLLSDRFSAERPKGSFSTLEIQRTEQGDSAMYLCASKKGPWTPKSNTGELFFGEGSRLTVL.

The chain carries TRBV27 and TRBJ1-2; D is perhaps TRBD1 (5 bases). V lost 5 bases and J lost 5, with 15 bases in between. The CDR3 sequence is 14 residues long. Germline V CDR1 and CDR2: MNHEY, SMNVEV (reference sequence). CDR3 nucleotide sequence: TGTGCCAGCAGTCCAACCGGGACGGGTTATGGCTACACCTTC. This codes for CASSPTGTGYGYTF.

The V call is TRBV19, the J call TRBJ1-1; 9 bases agree with TRBD1. Germline V gene lookup returns CDR1 LNHDA and CDR2 SQIVND (reference sequence). Losses at the gene ends were 3 bases for V and 6 bases for J; bases not matched to a gene: 5. The CDR3 runs 14 residues. CDR3 coding DNA: TGTGCCAGTAGTATCGGGACAGGGTGGGCTGAAGCTTTCTTT. It yields the protein CASSIGTGWAEAFF.

V and J are TRBV7-6 and TRBJ2-5; 7 nucleotides match TRBD2. Trimming at V came to 5 bases and at J to 5 bases, leaving 5 bases not matched to a gene. Germline V CDR1 and CDR2: SGHVS, FNYEAQ. This CDR3 has 13 residues. The CDR3 loop is CASSAGLGETQYF. DNA of the CDR3: TGTGCCAGCAGCGCTGGACTAGGGGAGACCCAGTACTTC. The complete variable domain, with remaining parts taken from reference TRBV7-6 and TRBJ2-5, reads GAGVSQSPRYKVTKRGQDVALRCDPISGHVSLYWYRQALGQGPEFLTYFNYEAQQDKSGLPNDRFSAERPEGSISTLTIQRTEQRDSAMYRCASSAGLGETQYFGPGTRLLVL.

The V gene is TRBV28, the J gene TRBJ2-7; 9 nucleotides line up with TRBD1. The V gene's germline CDR1 is MDHEN and CDR2 SYDVKM. With 5 bases clipped from V and 0 bases from J, the junction kept 11 bases outside the gene matches. There are 17 residues in the CDR3. DNA of the CDR3: TGTGCCAGCAGTCCCATGGGACAGGGCTTAACCTCCTACGAGCAGTACTTC. Protein product: CASSPMGQGLTSYEQYF.

The chain uses TRBV2 and TRBJ1-2, with a tentative D call TRBD1 (5 bases). This CDR3 has 14 residues. Looked up from germline, CDR1 is SNHLY and CDR2 is FYNNEI. V lost 3 bases to trimming and J lost 3 bases, with 11 bases between them. CDR3 DNA sequence: TGTGCCAGCAGTGAGCGAACAGGAGACTATGGCTACACCTTC. Encoded protein: CASSERTGDYGYTF. The full variable domain, completed using reference TRBV2 and TRBJ1-2, is EPEVTQTPSHQVTQMGQEVILRCVPISNHLYFYWYRQILGQKVEFLVSFYNNEISEKSEIFDDQFSVERPDGSNFTLKIRSTKLEDSAMYFCASSERTGDYGYTFGSGTRLTVV.

The gene calls are TRBV11-2 and TRBJ2-7, with D uncertain. V lost 5 bases, J lost 0 bases, and 8 bases lay in between. The CDR3 totals 13 residues. Germline assignment: CDR1 SGHAT and CDR2 FQNNGV. The CDR3 is CASSLWSSYEQYF. The CDR3 coding sequence is TGTGCCAGCAGCCTCTGGAGCTCCTACGAGCAGTACTTC.

The CDR3 DNA sequence: TGCAGCGTCGATACCATCCTAGACTTGCCCTCCTACAATGAGCAGTTCTTC. It specifies CSVDTILDLPSYNEQFF. The chain couples TRBV29-1 to TRBJ2-1; no definite D call. In germline, CDR1 is SQVTM, CDR2 ANQGSEA. The CDR3 has 17 residues. The V and J ends lost 6 bases and 0 bases respectively, with 21 bases between them.

In nucleotides, the CDR3 is TGTGCCTGGAGTGTACTCGGGGGAACCGGCCAGCCCCAGCATTTT. As protein: CAWSVLGGTGQPQHF. The V gene is TRBV30, the J gene TRBJ1-5; D is possibly TRBD1 (5 bases). Deletions cut 0 bases from V and 7 bases from J, with 16 bases between. The germline gives CDR1 GTSNPN, CDR2 SVGIG (reference sequence). The CDR3 loop spans 15 amino acids.

The chain is built from TRBV19 and TRBJ2-1; D might be TRBD1 (6 bases). Trimming pared 4 bases from V and 2 bases from J, leaving 12 bases between. This CDR3 region has 15 residues. The V gene's germline CDR1 is LNHDA and CDR2 SQIVND (reference sequence). Here the CDR3 DNA reads TGTGCCAGTAGTACCATTGGGGGCACCTACAATGAGCAGTTCTTC. This translates into CASSTIGGTYNEQFF.

The chain couples TRBV13 to TRBJ2-5; D is perhaps TRBD1 (5 bases). There are 16 residues in the CDR3. The germline V and J ends were trimmed by 1 base and 3 bases, with 15 bases remaining between them. Germline CDR1 and CDR2: PRHDT and FYEKMQ (reference sequence). The CDR3 region has the DNA TGTGCCAGCAGCTTAGACGGACGGAGCAGGGAAGAGACCCAGTACTTC. It is translated as CASSLDGRSREETQYF.

This chain connects TRBV11-2 to TRBJ2-1; the D is unclear. V dropped 5 bases and J dropped 4 bases, with 27 bases sitting between them. This CDR3 has 19 amino acids. Germline V gene data show CDR1 as SGHAT and CDR2 as FQNNGV. The CDR3 nucleotides are TGTGCCAGCAGCCATGCCACGGCATCCGTTTATAGTGAGTACAATGAGCAGTTCTTC. Its protein product is CASSHATASVYSEYNEQFF. Together with reference TRBV11-2 and TRBJ2-1, the CDR3 gives the full variable domain: EAGVAQSPRYKIIEKRQSVAFWCNPISGHATLYWYQQILGQGPKLLIQFQNNGVVDDSQLPKDRFSAERLKGVDSTLKIQPAKLEDSAVYLCASSHATASVYSEYNEQFFGPGTRLTVL.

V usage is TRBV27 and J usage is TRBJ1-3; 7 nucleotides line up with TRBD1. The length of the CDR3 is 14 residues. V was pared by 3 bases and J by 3 bases, with 2 bases of the junction left unmatched. Per the germline V gene, CDR1 is MNHEY and CDR2 is SMNVEV (reference sequence). The CDR3 protein is CASSFSGGGNTIYF. In nucleotides, the CDR3 is TGTGCCAGCAGTTTCTCAGGGGGTGGAAACACCATATATTTT.

CDR3 amino acids: CASSPPGVADTQYF. Here the CDR3 DNA reads TGTGCCAGCTCACCACCGGGAGTGGCAGATACGCAGTATTTT. The chain couples TRBV18 to TRBJ2-3; a possible D gene is TRBD2 (5 bases). The CDR3 spans 14 residues. Trimming took off 0 bases at V and 4 bases at J, with 8 bases between the two ends. Germline V gene data show CDR1 as KGHSH and CDR2 as LQKENI.

The chain has TRBV2 and TRBJ2-1; 14 bases agree with TRBD2. V was pared by 3 bases and J by 9 bases, with 7 bases of the junction left unmatched. Looked up from germline, CDR1 is SNHLY and CDR2 is FYNNEI. The CDR3 consists of 16 residues. This chain's CDR3 is CASSDWGTSGSIEQFF. DNA for the CDR3: TGTGCCAGCAGTGATTGGGGGACTAGCGGGAGCATTGAGCAGTTCTTC. The full variable domain, rest sourced from reference TRBV2 and TRBJ2-1, is EPEVTQTPSHQVTQMGQEVILRCVPISNHLYFYWYRQILGQKVEFLVSFYNNEISEKSEIFDDQFSVERPDGSNFTLKIRSTKLEDSAMYFCASSDWGTSGSIEQFFGPGTRLTVL.

This clone occurred once. V and J are TRBV6-1 and TRBJ2-1; D is ambiguous. Germline V CDR1 and CDR2: MNHNS, SASEGT. Trimming removed 3 bases at V and 6 bases at J, with 6 bases between. This CDR3 has 12 residues. The CDR3: CASSETSNEQFF. In DNA, the CDR3 is TGTGCCAGCAGTGAGACAAGCAATGAGCAGTTCTTC.

The chain joins TRBV21-1 to TRBJ2-7. TRBV21-1 has pseudogene status. The CDR3 totals 13 residues. As DNA, the CDR3 is TGTGCCACTCCGAAAGTCGATTCCTACGAGCAGTACTTC. Its protein product is CATPKVDSYEQYF.

Only a few counts were recorded for this clone. V gene TRBV27 combines with J gene TRBJ2-1; TRBD2 aligns across 10 bases. The CDR3 is 16 amino acids. V shed 1 base, J shed 5 bases, and the junction held 5 bases outside the gene matches. Germline lookup yields CDR1 MNHEY and CDR2 SMNVEV (reference sequence). The CDR3 DNA is TGTGCCAGCAGTTTATATCGAGCGGGGGGGCACAATGAGCAGTTCTTC. Translating gives CASSLYRAGGHNEQFF.

This rearrangement joins TRBV2 to TRBJ2-3, with D maybe TRBD2 (5 bases). The ends were cut back, 10 bases at V and 4 bases at J, with 21 bases in the middle. This CDR3 contains 15 residues. Germline CDR1 and CDR2: SNHLY and FYNNEI. CDR3 sequence (DNA): TGTGCCACCAAAACTAGTTCGGCAGTCGCAGATACGCAGTATTTT. Amino acids: CATKTSSAVADTQYF.

This rearrangement joins TRBV14 to TRBJ1-1; D unresolved. This CDR3 has 14 residues. Germline CDR1 is SGHDN and CDR2 is FVKESK. V was trimmed by 0 bases and J by 4 bases, leaving 9 bases between them. CDR3 amino acids: CASSQEIWSTEAFF. The CDR3 coding sequence is TGTGCCAGCAGCCAAGAGATATGGAGCACTGAAGCTTTCTTT.

V and J are TRBV6-5 and TRBJ2-7; TRBD1 or TRBD2 may be the D gene (5 bases each). Germline assignment: CDR1 MNHEY and CDR2 SVGAGI. The CDR3 spans 14 residues. The V end lost 1 base, the J end lost 3 bases, and 10 bases lay between the germline ends. CDR3 in DNA: TGTGCCAGCAGTTACTTGGGACGGAACTACGAGCAGTACTTC. Residues: CASSYLGRNYEQYF.

This chain joins TRBV5-4 and TRBJ2-7, with 9 bases fitting TRBD1. This CDR3 is 15 amino acids long. Trimming took 4 bases from V and 6 from J; bases not matched to a gene: 11. The V gene's germline CDR1 is SGHNT and CDR2 YYREEE (reference sequence). The CDR3 region is CASSPGIVDRGEQYF. The CDR3, as DNA: TGTGCCAGCAGCCCCGGAATAGTGGACAGGGGCGAGCAGTACTTC.

This clone was seen a single time. The chain joins TRBV15 to TRBJ2-2, with TRBD2 as a possible D gene (6 bases). Trimming took 5 bases from V and 0 from J, leaving 19 bases between them. The CDR3 is made up of 18 amino acids. The germline gives CDR1 LNHNV, CDR2 YYDKDF (reference sequence). The CDR3 bases are TGTGCCACCAGCCGGGACTGGCCTACGGATCCGAACACCGGGGAGCTGTTTTTT. Residues: CATSRDWPTDPNTGELFF.